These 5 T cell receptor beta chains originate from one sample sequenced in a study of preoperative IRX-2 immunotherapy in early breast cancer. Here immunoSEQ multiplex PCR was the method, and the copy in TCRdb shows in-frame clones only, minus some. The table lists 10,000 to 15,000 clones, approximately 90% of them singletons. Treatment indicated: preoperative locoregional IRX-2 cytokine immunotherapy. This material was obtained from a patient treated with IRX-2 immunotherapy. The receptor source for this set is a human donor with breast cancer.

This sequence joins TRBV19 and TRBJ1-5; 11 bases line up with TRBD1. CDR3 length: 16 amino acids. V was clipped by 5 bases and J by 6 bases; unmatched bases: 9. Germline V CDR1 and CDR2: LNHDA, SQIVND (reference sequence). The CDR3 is CASSPRTGGRGQPQHF. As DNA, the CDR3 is TGTGCCAGTAGTCCCCGGACAGGGGGCAGAGGTCAGCCCCAGCATTTT.

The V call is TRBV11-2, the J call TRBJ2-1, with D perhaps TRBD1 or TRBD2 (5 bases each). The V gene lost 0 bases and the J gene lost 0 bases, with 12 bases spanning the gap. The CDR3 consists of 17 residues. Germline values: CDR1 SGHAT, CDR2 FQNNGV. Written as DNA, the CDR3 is TGTGCCAGCAGCTTAGATGGGACGGGGAGCTCCTACAATGAGCAGTTCTTC. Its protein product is CASSLDGTGSSYNEQFF.

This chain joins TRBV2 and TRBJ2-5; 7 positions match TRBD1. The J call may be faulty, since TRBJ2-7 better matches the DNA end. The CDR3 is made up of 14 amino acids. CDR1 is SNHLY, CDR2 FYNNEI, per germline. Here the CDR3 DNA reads TGTGCCAGCAGTCGGACAGGAGTAATTTACGAGCAGTACTTC. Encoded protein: CASSRTGVIYEQYF.

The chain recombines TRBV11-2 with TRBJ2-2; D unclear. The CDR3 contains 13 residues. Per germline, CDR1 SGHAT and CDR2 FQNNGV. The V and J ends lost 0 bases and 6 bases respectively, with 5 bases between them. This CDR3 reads CASSLDAAGELFF. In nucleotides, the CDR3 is TGTGCCAGCAGCTTAGATGCTGCCGGGGAGCTGTTTTTT.

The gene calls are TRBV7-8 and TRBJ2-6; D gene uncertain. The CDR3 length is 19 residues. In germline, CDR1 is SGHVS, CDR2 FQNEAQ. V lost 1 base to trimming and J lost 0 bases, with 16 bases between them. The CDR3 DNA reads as TGTGCCAGCAGCTTAGACGTATTTCCCTTTAGCTCTGGGGCCAACGTCCTGACTTTC. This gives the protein CASSLDVFPFSSGANVLTF.